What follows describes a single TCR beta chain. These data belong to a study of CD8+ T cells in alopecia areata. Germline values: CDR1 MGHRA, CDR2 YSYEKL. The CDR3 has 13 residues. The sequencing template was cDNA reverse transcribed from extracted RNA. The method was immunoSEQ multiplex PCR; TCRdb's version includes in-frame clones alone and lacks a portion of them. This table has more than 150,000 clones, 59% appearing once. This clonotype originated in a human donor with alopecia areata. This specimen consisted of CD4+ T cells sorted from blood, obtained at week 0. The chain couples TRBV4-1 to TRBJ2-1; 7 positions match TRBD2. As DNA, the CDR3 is TGCGCGACCATTTCGGGGGGAAGCAATGAGCAGTTCTTC. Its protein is CATISGGSNEQFF.